This is a list of T cell receptor beta chains from one sample in a study of blood T cell repertoires in COVID-19. The method was immunoSEQ multiplex PCR; TCRdb's version includes in-frame clones alone and lacks a portion of them. The repertoire holds around 400,000 clones, with around 87% as singletons. Sequenced material: peripheral blood. These receptors all stem from a woman aged 60 to 75 with COVID-19, enrolled during active disease. Both conserved end residues are part of each CDR3. D genes are given only for firm matches.

v_call: TRBV2; j_call: TRBJ1-1; d_call: TRBD1; cdr3_nt: TGTGCCACTCGGGACAGTATGAACACTGAAGCTTTCTTT; cdr3_aa: CATRDSMNTEAFF
v_call: TRBV28; j_call: TRBJ1-1; d_call: TRBD1; cdr3_nt: TGTGCCAGCAGCGTACGGACAGGGTCTGAAGCTTTCTTT; cdr3_aa: CASSVRTGSEAFF
v_call: TRBV24-1; j_call: TRBJ2-7; d_call: -; cdr3_nt: TGTGCCACCACCGGACTGTGTTGCTACGAGCAGTACTTC; cdr3_aa: CATTGLCCYEQYF
v_call: TRBV2; j_call: TRBJ2-5; d_call: -; cdr3_nt: TGTGCCAGCAGTGACCCTCGACAGGCTGGCATTGAGACCCAGTACTTC; cdr3_aa: CASSDPRQAGIETQYF
v_call: TRBV27; j_call: TRBJ1-4; d_call: TRBD1; cdr3_nt: TGTGCCAGCAGTTTACAGGGGGATAATGAAAAACTGTTTTTT; cdr3_aa: CASSLQGDNEKLFF
v_call: TRBV10-1; j_call: TRBJ1-1; d_call: -; cdr3_nt: TGCGCCAGCAGCGCCCATAGTGAGGGCACTGAAGCTTTCTTT; cdr3_aa: CASSAHSEGTEAFF
v_call: TRBV2; j_call: TRBJ2-5; d_call: -; cdr3_nt: TGTGCCAGCAGTGTCCAGGGGGGCCAAGAGACCCAGTACTTC; cdr3_aa: CASSVQGGQETQYF
v_call: TRBV4-1; j_call: TRBJ1-6; d_call: -; cdr3_nt: TGCGCCAGCAGCCAAGTCCTGCGGAGCTCCTATAATTCACCCCTCCACTTT; cdr3_aa: CASSQVLRSSYNSPLHF
v_call: TRBV2; j_call: TRBJ1-6; d_call: TRBD1; cdr3_nt: TGTGCCAGCAACCGACAGGGCGGTTATAATTCACCCCTCCACTTT; cdr3_aa: CASNRQGGYNSPLHF
v_call: TRBV14; j_call: TRBJ2-6; d_call: -; cdr3_nt: TGTGCCAGCAGCCAGGGATTGGATCGGGGTTTCGGGGCCAACGTCCTGACTTTC; cdr3_aa: CASSQGLDRGFGANVLTF
v_call: TRBV6-5; j_call: TRBJ2-5; d_call: TRBD1; cdr3_nt: TGTGCCGGACAGGGGGGGGAGACCCAGTACTTC; cdr3_aa: CAGQGGETQYF
v_call: TRBV18; j_call: TRBJ2-5; d_call: -; cdr3_nt: TGTGCCAGCTCACCACCACGCGGGACCCAAGAGACCCAGTACTTC; cdr3_aa: CASSPPRGTQETQYF
v_call: TRBV30; j_call: TRBJ1-3; d_call: TRBD1; cdr3_nt: TGTGCCTGGAGTGTACGAGGGACAGGAAGAAATTTT; cdr3_aa: CAWSVRGTGRNF